This T cell receptor beta chain was sequenced for a study of T cell responses to AZD1222 COVID-19 vaccine. V lost 4 bases and J lost 0, with 12 bases in between. Germline V gene lookup returns CDR1 LGHDT and CDR2 YNNKEL (reference sequence). This CDR3 is 15 amino acids long. Clones were read by immunoSEQ multiplex PCR, and TCRdb kept only the in-frame ones, dropping some. The sample has about 110,000 clones, roughly 89% seen once; the top ten hold 20% to 25%. The sequencing here drew on peripheral blood, taken on day 0 of AZD1222 vaccination. The chain has TRBV3-1 (or the pseudogene TRBV3-2) and TRBJ1-1; no reliable D call. The receptor was isolated from an adult in good health. CDR3 in DNA: TGTGCCAGCAGCCTTTTCGCGGACCTGAACACTGAAGCTTTCTTT. As protein: CASSLFADLNTEAFF.